This TCR beta chain was retrieved from a study of control samples from healthy donors and cancer patients. Profiled with immunoSEQ multiplex PCR; TCRdb holds only in-frame clones, not every one. The sample has more than 50,000 clones, approximately 90% seen once. V lost 0 bases and J lost 9, with 21 bases in between. CDR3 length: 17 residues. CDR1 is SGHRS and CDR2 is YFSETQ in the germline V gene. The clonotype was recovered from a woman between 50 and 59 years old with colorectal cancer. Sample: PBMCs. The chain carries TRBV5-1 and TRBJ1-4, with D possibly TRBD1 on 5 matching bases. CDR3 sequence reads: CASSLAFNRGDGKKLFF. CDR3 coding DNA: TGCGCCAGCAGCTTGGCCTTTAATCGGGGGGACGGGAAAAAACTGTTTTTT.